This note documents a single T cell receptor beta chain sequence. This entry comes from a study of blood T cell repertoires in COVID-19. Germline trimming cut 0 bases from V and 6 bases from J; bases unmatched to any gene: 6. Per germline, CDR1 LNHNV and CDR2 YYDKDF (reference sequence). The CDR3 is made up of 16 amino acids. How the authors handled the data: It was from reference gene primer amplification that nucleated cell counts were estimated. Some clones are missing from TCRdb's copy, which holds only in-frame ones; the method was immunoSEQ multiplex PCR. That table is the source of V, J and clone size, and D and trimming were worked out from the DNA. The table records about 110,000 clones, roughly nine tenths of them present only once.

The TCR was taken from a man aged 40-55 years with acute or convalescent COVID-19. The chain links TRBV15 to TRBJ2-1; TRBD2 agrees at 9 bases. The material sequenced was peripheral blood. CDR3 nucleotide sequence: TGTGCCACCAGCAGAGATTTGGCGGGAGGGCTCAATGAGCAGTTCTTC. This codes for CATSRDLAGGLNEQFF.